This T cell receptor (beta chain) was recovered during a study of vaccination effects on CD4 cells after COVID-19. Study-wide results and limits: Clones from infection and from vaccination both contracted markedly late after vaccination.

Expansion of antigen-specific CD4+ T cells with viral peptide pools was carried out by the ViraFEST assay before sequencing. Once cultured for around 11 days, the cells underwent separation to obtain CD4+ T cells. This person caught SARS-CoV-2 sometime from March to December 2020, and PCR testing confirmed the infection. PBMC were cultured at roughly 2.2 million per well with about 10 IU/ml IL-2 and around 9.2 ug/ml peptides. On day 3 and again on day 7, half the medium was replaced with IL-2 medium. Germline V gene sequence: CDR1 LGHDT, CDR2 YNNKEL (reference sequence). CDR3 length equals 15 residues. Trimming left V 2 bases short and J 1 base short, with 8 bases between. Here immunoSEQ multiplex PCR was the method, and the copy in TCRdb shows in-frame clones only, minus some. The data hold approximately 30,000 clones, with more than 60% observed a single time. As to this clone: As yet, its antigen is unknown.

The source material was CD4+ T cells from PBMCs cultured with a peptide pool, sampled before COVID-19 vaccination. This receptor was identified in a human donor who had a prior SARS-CoV-2 infection. The rearrangement joins TRBV3-1 (or the pseudogene TRBV3-2) to TRBJ2-2; D is perhaps TRBD1 (5 bases). The CDR3 coding sequence is TGTGCCAGCAGCCAACAGGGATGGAACACCGGGGAGCTGTTTTTT. Translated: CASSQQGWNTGELFF.